The T cell receptor (beta chain) described here comes from a study of PD-L1 blockade in urothelial cancer. Sequencing was performed with immunoSEQ multiplex PCR; in TCRdb, only in-frame clones are kept and a portion is missing. The sample includes some 110,000 clones, more than 85% of them seen just once. CDR1 LNHNV and CDR2 YYDKDF come from the germline V gene (reference sequence). The CDR3 contains 13 residues. With 3 bases removed from V and 5 bases from J, the gap between germline ends came to 10 bases. Time point: peripheral blood 6 weeks after treatment start. The TCR comes from a man between 60 and 75 years old with urothelial cancer. This chain uses TRBV15 with TRBJ2-5; D unclear. The sample consisted of PBMCs, taken around atezolizumab (anti-PD-L1) treatment. The CDR3 spells CATSSGQSETQYF. DNA for the CDR3: TGTGCCACCAGCAGTGGGCAGTCCGAGACCCAGTACTTC.